The 9 T cell receptor beta chains given below trace back to one sample, sequenced in a study of long-term antiretroviral therapy in people with HIV. A v3.0 immunoSEQ assay was performed at survey level. Sequenced by immunoSEQ multiplex PCR; TCRdb stores in-frame clones only, minus some. There are some 22,000 clones in the sample; over 80% occur only once, and about 12% lies in the top ten. The source was unsorted PBMCs, collected 1.6 years after starting antiretroviral therapy. The receptors stem from a man in his forties or fifties with HIV.

This clone appeared a few times. The gene calls are TRBV7-9 and TRBJ1-6; 9 nucleotides agree with TRBD1. The CDR3 consists of 15 residues. Germline V gene sequence: CDR1 SEHNR, CDR2 FQNEAQ (reference sequence). V was pared by 4 bases and J by 10 bases, with 8 bases of the junction left unmatched. In DNA, the CDR3 is TGTGCCAGCAGCTCAATTGGGACAGGGAACTCACCCCTCCACTTT. This gives the protein CASSSIGTGNSPLHF.

V and J are TRBV6-1 and TRBJ2-7, with 10 bases that match TRBD2. Losses at the gene ends were 7 bases for V and 3 bases for J; bases not matched to a gene: 3. The germline CDR1 and CDR2 sequences are MNHNS and SASEGT. The CDR3 contains 13 residues. CDR3 protein: CASNLAGVYEQYF. In DNA, the CDR3 is TGTGCCAGCAATCTAGCGGGGGTCTACGAGCAGTACTTC.

The chain recombines TRBV4-2 with TRBJ1-1; no firm D call. This CDR3 comprises 14 residues. With 0 bases removed from V and 1 base from J, the gap between germline ends came to 6 bases. Per the germline V gene, CDR1 is LGHNA and CDR2 is YNFKEQ. This CDR3 is CASSQDWGNTEAFF. DNA of the CDR3: TGTGCCAGCAGCCAAGATTGGGGGAACACTGAAGCTTTCTTT.

The V gene is TRBV10-3, the J gene TRBJ2-1; D assignment may be TRBD1 or TRBD2 (6 bases each). Germline V gene sequence: CDR1 ENHRY, CDR2 SYGVKD. V was clipped by 10 bases and J by 2 bases, with 18 bases between them. This CDR3 has 15 residues. Here the CDR3 DNA reads TGTGCCAGTCAGGGGTCCGGGGGCACCTACAATGAGCAGTTCTTC. It is translated as CASQGSGGTYNEQFF.

The V call is TRBV10-3, the J call TRBJ2-1; 10 bases line up with TRBD2. This CDR3 is 16 amino acids long. Germline lookup yields CDR1 ENHRY and CDR2 SYGVKD. V dropped 0 bases and J dropped 3; count of bases not matched to a gene: 2. The CDR3 sequence: CAISESVAGGYNEQFF. CDR3 in DNA: TGTGCCATCAGTGAGTCGGTAGCGGGGGGCTACAATGAGCAGTTCTTC.

The chain carries TRBV5-8 and TRBJ1-1, with TRBD1 matching over 7 bases. Germline CDR1 reads SGHTS; CDR2 reads YDEGEE. J gave up 0 bases and V 4 bases, and 9 bases lay outside the gene matches. The CDR3 is 16 residues long. The CDR3 loop is CASSHGDSFMNTEAFF. CDR3 nucleotide sequence: TGTGCCAGCAGCCATGGGGACAGCTTCATGAACACTGAAGCTTTCTTT. Variable domain in full (rest from reference TRBV5-8 and TRBJ1-1): EAGVTQSPTHLIKTRGQQATLRCSPISGHTSVYWYQQALGLGLQFLLWYDEGEERNRGNFPPRFSGRQFPNYSSELNVNALELEDSALYLCASSHGDSFMNTEAFFGQGTRLTVV.

The rearrangement uses TRBV30 and TRBJ1-2; D not resolved. The CDR3 has 13 amino acids. Germline CDR1 is GTSNPN and CDR2 is SVGIG (reference sequence). The V end lost 3 bases, the J end lost 0 bases, and 8 bases lay between the germline ends. The CDR3 DNA sequence: TGTGCCTGGAGGGGCAGCGCTAACTATGGCTACACCTTC. It encodes CAWRGSANYGYTF.

The CDR3 protein is CATSRVGLAGLYNEQFF. In DNA form, the CDR3 reads TGTGCCACCAGCAGAGTTGGCCTAGCGGGACTATACAATGAGCAGTTCTTC. The chain couples TRBV15 to TRBJ2-1; the match to TRBD2 covers 9 bases. The CDR3 runs to 17 residues. Germline assignment: CDR1 LNHNV and CDR2 YYDKDF (reference sequence). V trimming: 1 base; J trimming: 4 bases; junction bases outside the gene matches: 8.

In this sample, this clone turned up once. V and J are TRBV5-5 and TRBJ2-7; 7 bases line up with TRBD1. The CDR3 has 14 residues. J lost 3 bases, V lost 2 bases, and 5 bases had no gene match. In germline, CDR1 is SGHKS, CDR2 YYEKEE (reference sequence). CDR3: CASSFGTAYYEQYF. CDR3 DNA sequence: TGTGCCAGCAGCTTTGGGACAGCTTACTACGAGCAGTACTTC.